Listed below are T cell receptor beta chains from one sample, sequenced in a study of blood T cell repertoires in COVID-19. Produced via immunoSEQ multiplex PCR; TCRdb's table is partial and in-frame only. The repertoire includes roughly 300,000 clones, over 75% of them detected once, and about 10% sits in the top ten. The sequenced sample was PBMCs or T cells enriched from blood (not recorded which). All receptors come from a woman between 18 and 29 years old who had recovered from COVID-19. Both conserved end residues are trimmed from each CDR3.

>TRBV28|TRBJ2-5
ASSPGDTQETQY
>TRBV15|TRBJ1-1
ATSRGSNTEAF
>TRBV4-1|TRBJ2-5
ASSRQGAETQY
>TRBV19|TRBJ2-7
ASRTRGVAGGKGKVQY
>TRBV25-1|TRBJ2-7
ATVGTGFLEQY
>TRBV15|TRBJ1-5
ATSRDARTVNQPQH
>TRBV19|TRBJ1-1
ASTLSATVNTEAF
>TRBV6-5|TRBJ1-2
ASSLSRGYGYT
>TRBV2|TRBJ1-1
ASHEGQGGTEAF
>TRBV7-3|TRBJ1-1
ASSSGGANTEAF
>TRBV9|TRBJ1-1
ASSGDTSEAF
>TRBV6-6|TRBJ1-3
ASRTRRDRGNTIY
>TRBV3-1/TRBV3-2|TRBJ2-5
ASSQEEAIQGTQY
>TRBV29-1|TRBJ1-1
SVGDRVRTEAF
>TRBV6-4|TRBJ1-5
ASRGQDHQPQH
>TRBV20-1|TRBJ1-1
SASSRTGEAF
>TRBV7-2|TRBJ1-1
ASSLDGISAF
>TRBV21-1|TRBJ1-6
ASSNGKGTGDNSPLH
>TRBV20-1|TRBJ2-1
SAIGGNEQF
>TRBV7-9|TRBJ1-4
ASSIQGDEKLF
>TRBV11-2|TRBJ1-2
ASSLRGDDGYT
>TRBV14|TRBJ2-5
ASSQDKGGRPGETQY
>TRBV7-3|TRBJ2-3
ASSSRGTSTDTQY
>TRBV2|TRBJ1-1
ASSDQGTNTEAF
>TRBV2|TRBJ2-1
ASSRTSGGYNEQF
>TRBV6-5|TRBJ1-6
ASSSQVSSYNSPLH
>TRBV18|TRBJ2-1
ASSPGLRGPSYNEQF
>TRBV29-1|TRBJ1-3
SAETASGGNTIY
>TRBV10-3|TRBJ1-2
AISGGENYGYT
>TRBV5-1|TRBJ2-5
ASSPEPAGGPQTQY
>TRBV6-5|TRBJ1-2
ASRLATNYGYT
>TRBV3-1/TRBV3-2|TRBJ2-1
ASSQDVGFSYNEQF
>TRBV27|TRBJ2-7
ASTDTRVREQY
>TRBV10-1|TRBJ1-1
ASSKTGERAF
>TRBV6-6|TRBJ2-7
ASSQARGTSSYEQY
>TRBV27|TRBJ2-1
ASSPTGGNEQF
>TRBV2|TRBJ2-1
ASSGMGGRTYNEQF
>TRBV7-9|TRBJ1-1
ASSYLTGGFTEAF
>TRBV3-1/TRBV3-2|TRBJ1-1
ASSRHDRGSAEAF
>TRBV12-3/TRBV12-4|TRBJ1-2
ASSPDRVGYT
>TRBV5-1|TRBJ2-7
ASRGQGAYEQY
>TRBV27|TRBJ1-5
ASSLGNRGPYSNQPQH
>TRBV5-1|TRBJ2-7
ASSIDRATYEQY
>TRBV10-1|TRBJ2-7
ASSGVASYEQY
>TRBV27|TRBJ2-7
ASRRTSRSSYEQY
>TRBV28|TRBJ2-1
ASNPTSGDYNEQF
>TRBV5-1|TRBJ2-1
ASSRGVSYNEQF
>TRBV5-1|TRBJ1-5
ASSRDSNQPQH
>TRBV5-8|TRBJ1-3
ASSFSGGNTIY
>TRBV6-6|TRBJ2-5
ASVAQTSGEQTQY